These T cell receptor beta chains were read from a single sample in a study of PD-L1 blockade in urothelial cancer. Here immunoSEQ multiplex PCR was the method, and the copy in TCRdb shows in-frame clones only, minus some. Seen here are tens of thousands of clones, about 90% observed once, and the top ten hold 6% to 9.5%. The sequenced sample was PBMCs, obtained around atezolizumab (anti-PD-L1) treatment. The origin of the receptors is a man aged 70-80 years with urothelial cancer. Each CDR3 is given without its conserved first and last residue.

len: 13; v_gene: TRBV19; CDR3aa: ASSTLQGSGTEAF
len: 14; v_gene: TRBV9; CDR3aa: ASSVGLRVLTDTQY
len: 15; v_gene: TRBV28; CDR3aa: ASSFGEIQTTLEKLF
len: 14; v_gene: TRBV12-5; CDR3aa: ASGLVQAGNTGELF
len: 14; v_gene: TRBV2; CDR3aa: ASSEATSGPQETQY
len: 11; v_gene: TRBV6-5; CDR3aa: ASSPRHGEGYT
len: 13; v_gene: TRBV7-2; CDR3aa: ASSPGGRGYNEQF
len: 10; v_gene: TRBV2; CDR3aa: ASTQMNYGYT
len: 13; v_gene: TRBV19; CDR3aa: ASSIAQGSTDTQY
len: 12; v_gene: TRBV5-1; CDR3aa: ASSSLASQGTQY